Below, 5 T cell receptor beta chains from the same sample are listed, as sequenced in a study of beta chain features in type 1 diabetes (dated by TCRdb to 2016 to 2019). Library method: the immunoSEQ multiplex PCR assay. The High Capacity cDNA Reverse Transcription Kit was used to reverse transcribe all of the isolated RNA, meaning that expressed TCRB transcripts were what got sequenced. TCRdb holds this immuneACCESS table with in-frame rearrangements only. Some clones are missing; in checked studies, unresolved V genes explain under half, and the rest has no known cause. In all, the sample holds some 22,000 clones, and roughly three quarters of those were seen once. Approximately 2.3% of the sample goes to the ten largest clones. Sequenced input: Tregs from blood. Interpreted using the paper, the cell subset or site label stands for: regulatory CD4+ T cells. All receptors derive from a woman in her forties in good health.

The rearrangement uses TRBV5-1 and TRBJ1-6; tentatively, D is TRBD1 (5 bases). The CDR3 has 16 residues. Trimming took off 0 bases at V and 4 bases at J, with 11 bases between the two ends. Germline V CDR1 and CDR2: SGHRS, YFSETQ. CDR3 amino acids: CASSLGPDRYNSPLHF. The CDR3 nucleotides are TGCGCCAGCAGCTTGGGGCCCGACAGATATAATTCACCCCTCCACTTT. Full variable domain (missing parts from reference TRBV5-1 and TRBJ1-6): KAGVTQTPRYLIKTRGQQVTLSCSPISGHRSVSWYQQTPGQGLQFLFEYFSETQRNKGNFPGRFSGRQFSNSRSEMNVSTLELGDSALYLCASSLGPDRYNSPLHFGNGTRLTVT.

The CDR3 DNA is TGTGCCACCACCCCAGGGGGCAGGGAAACTTCACCCCTCCACTTT. Residues: CATTPGGRETSPLHF. This chain links TRBV15 with TRBJ1-6, with TRBD1 matching 8 bases. V lost 7 bases, J lost 9 bases, and 11 bases stayed unmatched. This CDR3 is 15 amino acids long. CDR1 and CDR2 from the germline V gene are LNHNV and YYDKDF (reference sequence).

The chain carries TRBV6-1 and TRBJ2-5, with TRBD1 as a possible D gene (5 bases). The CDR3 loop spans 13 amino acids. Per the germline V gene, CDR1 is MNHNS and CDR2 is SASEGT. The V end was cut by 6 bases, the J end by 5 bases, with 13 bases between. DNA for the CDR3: TGTGCCAGCAGCAGGGTCATGGGGGAGACCCAGTACTTC. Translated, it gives CASSRVMGETQYF.

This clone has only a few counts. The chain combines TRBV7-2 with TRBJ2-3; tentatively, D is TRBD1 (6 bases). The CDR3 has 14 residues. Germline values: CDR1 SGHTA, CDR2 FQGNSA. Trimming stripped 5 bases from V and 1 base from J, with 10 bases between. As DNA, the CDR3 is TGTGCCAGCAGCCCTGGGACACGCACAGATACGCAGTATTTT. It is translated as CASSPGTRTDTQYF.

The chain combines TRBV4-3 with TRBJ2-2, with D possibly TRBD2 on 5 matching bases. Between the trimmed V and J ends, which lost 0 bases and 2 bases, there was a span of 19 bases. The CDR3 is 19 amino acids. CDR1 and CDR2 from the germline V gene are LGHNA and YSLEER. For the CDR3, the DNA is TGCGCCAGCAGCCAAGAAACAGTGAGGGTGACGGTAAACACCGGGGAGCTGTTTTTT. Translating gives CASSQETVRVTVNTGELFF.